This T cell receptor beta chain originates from a study of cytomegalovirus exposure and HLA in healthy donors. Participants comprised healthy donors of bone marrow. The germline gives CDR1 MNHEY, CDR2 SVGAGI. There are 12 residues in the CDR3. V was trimmed by 6 bases and J by 0 bases, leaving 5 bases between them. As for this clone: Its antigen is as yet unknown.

In the PCR, 60 Vbeta and 13 Jbeta primers were used. The table came from immunoSEQ multiplex PCR; TCRdb's copy has only in-frame clones and leaves some out. The sample has over 50,000 clones, more than 60% seen once. Regarding the study as a whole: Some V segments (TRBV6-2 and TRBV6-3 among them) were excluded as indistinguishable.

The sample was PBMCs. The rearrangement uses TRBV6-5 and TRBJ1-2, with unresolved D. This clonotype was obtained from a man between 50 and 59 years old in good health and CMV-seropositive. The CDR3 reads CASRNSNYGYTF. The CDR3 region has the DNA TGTGCCAGCAGGAACTCTAACTATGGCTACACCTTC.